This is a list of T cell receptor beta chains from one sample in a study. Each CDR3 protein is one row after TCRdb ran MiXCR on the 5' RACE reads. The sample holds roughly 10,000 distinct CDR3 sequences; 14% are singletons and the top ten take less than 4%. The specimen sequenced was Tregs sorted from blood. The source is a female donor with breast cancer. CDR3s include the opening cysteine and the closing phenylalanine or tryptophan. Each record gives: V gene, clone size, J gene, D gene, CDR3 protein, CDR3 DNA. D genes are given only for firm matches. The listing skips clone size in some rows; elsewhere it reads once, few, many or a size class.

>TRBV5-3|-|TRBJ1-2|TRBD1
CARSRGQGIYGYTF
TGTGCCAGAAGCCGCGGACAGGGGATCTATGGCTACACCTTC
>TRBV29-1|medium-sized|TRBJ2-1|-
CSVEGQVDEQFF
TGCAGCGTTGAAGGGCAGGTTGATGAGCAGTTCTTC
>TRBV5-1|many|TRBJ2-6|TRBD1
CASSLQGTGANVLTF
TGCGCCAGCAGCTTACAGGGGACTGGGGCCAACGTCCTGACTTTC
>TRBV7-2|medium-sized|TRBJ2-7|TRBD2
CASSLFLAGHYEQYF
TGTGCCAGCAGCTTATTTCTAGCGGGACACTACGAGCAGTACTTC
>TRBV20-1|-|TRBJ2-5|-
CSAQDAPLETQYF
TGCAGTGCCCAGGACGCCCCTCTAGAGACCCAGTACTTC
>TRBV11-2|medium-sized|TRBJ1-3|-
CASSFRGLTGNTIYF
TGTGCCAGCAGCTTTCGGGGTTTAACTGGAAACACCATATATTTT
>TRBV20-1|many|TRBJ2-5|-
CSARVELPVETQYF
TGCAGTGCTAGAGTCGAACTCCCAGTAGAGACCCAGTACTTC
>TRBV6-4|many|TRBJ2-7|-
CASSLYEQYF
TGTGCCAGCAGCCTCTACGAGCAGTACTTC
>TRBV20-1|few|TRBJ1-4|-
CSARGVEKLFF
TGCAGTGCGAGGGGCGTTGAAAAACTGTTTTTT
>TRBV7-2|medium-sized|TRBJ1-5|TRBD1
CASSLRMTGGQPQHF
TGTGCCAGCAGCTTAAGGATGACAGGGGGACAGCCCCAGCATTTT
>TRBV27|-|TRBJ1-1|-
CASSFLGRMNTGAFF
TGTGCTAGCAGTTTCCTGGGACGGATGAACACTGGAGCTTTCTTT
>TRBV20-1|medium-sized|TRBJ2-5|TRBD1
CSARDVGQGQETQYF
TGCAGTGCTAGAGATGTAGGACAGGGGCAAGAGACCCAGTACTTC
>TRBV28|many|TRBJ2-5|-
CASSPWEQETQYF
TGTGCCAGCAGCCCCTGGGAGCAAGAGACCCAGTACTTC
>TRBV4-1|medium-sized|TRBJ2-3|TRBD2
CASSLGGYADTQYF
TGCGCCAGCAGCCTGGGAGGGTATGCAGATACGCAGTATTTT
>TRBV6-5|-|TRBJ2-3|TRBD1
CASSRTGLTDTQYF
TGTGCCAGCAGTCGGACAGGGCTCACAGATACGCAGTATTTT
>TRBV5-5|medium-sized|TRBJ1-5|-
CASSLFEGARNQPQHF
TGTGCCAGCAGCTTGTTTGAAGGGGCGAGAAATCAGCCCCAGCATTTT
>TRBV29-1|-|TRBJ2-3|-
CSAQRREVDTQYF
TGCAGCGCCCAACGCCGAGAAGTAGATACGCAGTATTTT
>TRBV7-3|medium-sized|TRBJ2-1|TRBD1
CASSKIPGQGADNEQFF
TGTGCCAGCAGCAAAATCCCGGGACAGGGGGCCGACAATGAGCAGTTCTTC
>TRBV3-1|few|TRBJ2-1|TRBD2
CASSAGGARGEQFF
TGTGCCAGCAGCGCGGGGGGGGCGCGTGGTGAGCAGTTCTTC
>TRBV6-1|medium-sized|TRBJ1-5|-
CASSEPGASDQPQHF
TGTGCCAGCAGTGAACCGGGGGCGTCGGATCAGCCCCAGCATTTT
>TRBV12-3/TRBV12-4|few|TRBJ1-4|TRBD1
CASSLRQGVNEKLFF
TGTGCCAGCAGTCTCCGACAGGGGGTGAATGAAAAACTGTTTTTT
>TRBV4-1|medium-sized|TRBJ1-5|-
CASSPLPTGMPPQHF
TGCGCCAGCAGCCCCCTTCCGACAGGAATGCCGCCCCAGCATTTT
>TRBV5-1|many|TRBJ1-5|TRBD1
CASSLVPGQFNQPQHF
TGCGCCAGCAGCTTGGTCCCGGGACAGTTCAATCAGCCCCAGCATTTT
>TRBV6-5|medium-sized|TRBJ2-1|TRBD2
CASSYSRLASAQFF
TGTGCCAGCAGTTACTCGAGACTAGCAAGTGCGCAGTTCTTC
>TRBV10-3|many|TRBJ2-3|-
CAISVETDTQYF
TGTGCCATCAGTGTTGAGACAGATACGCAGTATTTT
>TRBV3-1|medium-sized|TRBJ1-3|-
CASGGGGNTIYF
TGTGCGAGCGGTGGTGGCGGAAACACCATATATTTT
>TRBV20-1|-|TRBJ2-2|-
CSARGHRDLTGELFF
TGCAGTGCTAGAGGACACAGGGATCTTACCGGGGAGCTGTTTTTT
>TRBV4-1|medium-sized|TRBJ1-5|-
CASSPSRARQINQPQHF
TGCGCCAGCAGCCCATCTCGCGCGCGTCAGATAAATCAGCCCCAGCATTTT
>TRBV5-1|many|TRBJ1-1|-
CASSPTGRVATEAFF
TGCGCCAGCAGCCCAACCGGCAGGGTGGCGACTGAAGCTTTCTTT
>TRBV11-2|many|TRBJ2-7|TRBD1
CASSSDRGSYEQYF
TGTGCCAGCAGCAGCGACAGGGGTTCATACGAGCAGTACTTC
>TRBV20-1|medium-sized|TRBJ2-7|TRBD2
CSATTSGSTSNEQYF
TGCAGTGCGACGACTAGCGGGAGTACGTCAAACGAGCAGTACTTC
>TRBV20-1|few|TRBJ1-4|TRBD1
CSALQGTVNEKLFF
TGCAGTGCTCTTCAGGGGACAGTTAATGAAAAACTGTTTTTT
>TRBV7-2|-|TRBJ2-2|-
CASRPNYAGELLF
TGTGCCAGCAGACCTAACTATGCCGGGGAGCTGCTTTTT
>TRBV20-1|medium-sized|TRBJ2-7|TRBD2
CSARDGTSGGGEQYF
TGCAGTGCTAGAGATGGGACTAGCGGGGGAGGTGAGCAGTACTTC
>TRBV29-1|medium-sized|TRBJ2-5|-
CSVVRASQETQYF
TGCAGCGTTGTTCGGGCCTCCCAAGAGACCCAGTACTTC
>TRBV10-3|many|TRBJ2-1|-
CAISMMGSNEQFF
TGTGCCATCAGTATGATGGGGTCCAATGAGCAGTTCTTC
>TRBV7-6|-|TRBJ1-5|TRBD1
CASGLGQGNQPQHF
TGTGCCAGTGGCTTAGGACAGGGTAATCAGCCCCAGCATTTT
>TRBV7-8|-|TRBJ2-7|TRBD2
CAGSSHRLAGTHNEQYF
TGTGCCGGCAGCTCCCACCGACTAGCGGGGACCCACAATGAGCAGTACTTC
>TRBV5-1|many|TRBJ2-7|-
CASSLAQGEQYF
TGCGCCAGCAGCTTGGCGCAGGGGGAGCAGTACTTC
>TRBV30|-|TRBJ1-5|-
CAWSVGGNQPQHF
TGTGCCTGGAGTGTAGGTGGCAATCAGCCCCAGCATTTT
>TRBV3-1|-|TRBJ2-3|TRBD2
CASSAQREGPQYF
TGTGCCAGCAGCGCTCAGCGGGAGGGGCCGCAGTATTTT
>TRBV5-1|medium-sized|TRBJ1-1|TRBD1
CASSLSTGAGTEAFF
TGCGCCAGCAGCTTATCGACAGGGGCGGGCACTGAAGCTTTCTTT
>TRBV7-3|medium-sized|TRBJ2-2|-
CASSLMGKGTGELFF
TGTGCCAGCAGCTTAATGGGAAAGGGCACCGGGGAGCTGTTTTTT
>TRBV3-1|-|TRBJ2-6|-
CASSQIPGDEYFSGANVLTF
TGTGCCAGCAGCCAAATTCCAGGGGACGAGTATTTCTCTGGGGCCAACGTCCTGACTTTC
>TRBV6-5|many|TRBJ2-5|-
CASSYSNQETQYF
TGTGCCAGCAGTTACTCGAATCAAGAGACCCAGTACTTC
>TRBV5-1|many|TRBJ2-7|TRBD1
CASGAWRQGTYEQYF
TGCGCCAGCGGCGCATGGAGACAGGGTACCTACGAGCAGTACTTC
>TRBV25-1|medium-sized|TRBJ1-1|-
CASTRSGEAFF
TGTGCCAGCACGAGGTCGGGTGAAGCTTTCTTT
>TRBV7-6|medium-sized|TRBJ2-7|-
CASSPLQGYEQYF
TGTGCCAGCAGCCCGTTACAGGGTTACGAGCAGTACTTC
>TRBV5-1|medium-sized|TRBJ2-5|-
CASSLSGTRQETQYF
TGCGCCAGCAGCTTATCCGGGACAAGACAAGAGACCCAGTACTTC
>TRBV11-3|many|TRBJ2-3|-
CASSRRFGGTDTQYF
TGTGCCAGCAGCCGAAGGTTCGGGGGAACAGATACGCAGTATTTT